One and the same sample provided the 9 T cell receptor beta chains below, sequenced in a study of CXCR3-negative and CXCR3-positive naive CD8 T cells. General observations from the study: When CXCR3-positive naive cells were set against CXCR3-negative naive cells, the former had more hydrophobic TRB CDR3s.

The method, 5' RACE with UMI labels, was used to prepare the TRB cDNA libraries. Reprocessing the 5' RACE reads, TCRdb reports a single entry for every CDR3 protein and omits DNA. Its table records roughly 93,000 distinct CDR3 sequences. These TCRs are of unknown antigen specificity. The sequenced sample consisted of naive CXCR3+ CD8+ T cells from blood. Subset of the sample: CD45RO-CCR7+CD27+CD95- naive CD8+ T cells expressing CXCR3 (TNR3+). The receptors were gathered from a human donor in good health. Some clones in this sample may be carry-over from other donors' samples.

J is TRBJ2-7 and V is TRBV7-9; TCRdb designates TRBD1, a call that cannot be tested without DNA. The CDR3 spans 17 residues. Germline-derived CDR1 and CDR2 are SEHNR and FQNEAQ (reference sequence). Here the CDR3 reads CASSPKATGEEGYEQYF.

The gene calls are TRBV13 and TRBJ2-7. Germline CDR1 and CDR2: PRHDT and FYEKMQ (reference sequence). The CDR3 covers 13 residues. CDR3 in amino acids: CASSLRGSIEQYF.

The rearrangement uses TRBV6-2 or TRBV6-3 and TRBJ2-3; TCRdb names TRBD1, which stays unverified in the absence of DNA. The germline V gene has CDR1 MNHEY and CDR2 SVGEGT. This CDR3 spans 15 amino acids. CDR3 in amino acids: CASTSPATGADTQYF.

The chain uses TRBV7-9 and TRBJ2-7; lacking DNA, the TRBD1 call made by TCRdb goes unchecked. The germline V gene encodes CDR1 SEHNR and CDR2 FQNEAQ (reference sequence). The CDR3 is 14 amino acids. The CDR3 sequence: CASSPSQGIYEQYF.

This chain's CDR3 is CASSKLGEWNTEAFF. This chain connects TRBV7-9 to TRBJ1-1; lacking DNA, the TRBD1 call made by TCRdb goes unchecked. Germline CDR1 reads SEHNR; CDR2 reads FQNEAQ (reference sequence). The CDR3 extends over 15 amino acids.

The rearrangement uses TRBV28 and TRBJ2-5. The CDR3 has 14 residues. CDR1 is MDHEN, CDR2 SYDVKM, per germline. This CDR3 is CASTHPWDQETQYF.

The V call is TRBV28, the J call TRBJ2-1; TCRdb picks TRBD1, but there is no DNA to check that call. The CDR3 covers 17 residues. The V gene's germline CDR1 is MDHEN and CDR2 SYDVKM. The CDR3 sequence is CASSPNILQGAWNEQFF. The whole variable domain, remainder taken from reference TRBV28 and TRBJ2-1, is DVKVTQSSRYLVKRTGEKVFLECVQDMDHENMFWYRQDPGLGLRLIYFSYDVKMKEKGDIPEGYSVSREKKERFSLILESASTNQTSMYLCASSPNILQGAWNEQFFGPGTRLTVL.

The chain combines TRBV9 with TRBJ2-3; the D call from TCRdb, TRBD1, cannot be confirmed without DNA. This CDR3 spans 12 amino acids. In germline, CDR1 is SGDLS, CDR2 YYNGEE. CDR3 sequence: CASSGQTNTQYF.

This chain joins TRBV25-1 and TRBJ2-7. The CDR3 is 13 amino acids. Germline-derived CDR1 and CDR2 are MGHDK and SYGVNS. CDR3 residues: CASRVQNSYEQYF.